This TCR beta chain stems from a study of blood T cell repertoires in COVID-19. In the study overall: Italy, Spain and the United States were the sources of the convalescent and acute COVID-19 samples. Nucleic acid was either cDNA or gDNA, and it came from T cells, B-cell-depleted T cells, or PBMCs.

The junction had 8 bases not matched to a gene; V was cut back by 3 bases and J by 1 base. The germline V gene has CDR1 MGHDK and CDR2 SYGVNS. CDR3 length equals 17 residues. This table comes from immunoSEQ multiplex PCR, and its TCRdb copy is limited to in-frame clones, with some not included. The sample includes approximately 240,000 clones, about 85% of them seen just once. In terms of age and location, participants ranged from roughly 18 to 90 years and lived in roughly 22 US areas. Allocation to cohorts depended on clinical history reported by the participants. This sequence originates from a woman between 25 and 40 years old with acute COVID-19. The V gene is TRBV25-1, the J gene TRBJ1-1; TRBD1 matches 10 bases. The sample consisted of PBMCs or T cells enriched from blood (not recorded which). The CDR3 DNA is TGTGCCAGCAGTGATCGACAGGGGGCACGGGGGAACACTGAAGCTTTCTTT. This codes for CASSDRQGARGNTEAFF.